This T cell receptor (beta chain) was documented in a study of Ad26.COV2.S vaccination and SARS-CoV-2 variants (dated by TCRdb to the early 2020s). With regard to the full study: Donors in the vaccine arm were drawn from COV1001, a multicentre, randomized, double-blind, placebo-controlled phase I-IIa trial testing Ad26.COV2.S in healthy adults. Ad26.COV2.S was given intramuscularly at 5x10^10 or 1x10^11 viral particles, as a single shot or as two shots 56 days apart. The specificity and breadth of SARS-CoV-2-reactive T cell receptors after Ad26.COV2.S vaccination were assessed by TCRbeta repertoire sequencing. A total of about 30 samples were included in the TCR-sequenced set, comprising 19 Ad26.COV2.S vaccine recipients, 5 placebo recipients and 8 SARS-CoV-2 convalescent individuals. Trial participants were randomized into five groups of five, in which low-dose or high-dose Ad26.COV2.S was given once or twice, or placebo was given on both occasions. Investigators did not know the trial group allocation while performing experiments and assessing outcomes. Beyond this particular receptor, the publication reports: Vaccine and placebo recipients had comparable non-spike TCR breadth, which fits with the vaccine containing only spike. Higher spike-specific TCR breadth was observed in Ad26.COV2.S recipients than in placebo recipients (P = 0.0014). Comparing responses between vaccine doses or regimens was not something the study was powered to do. After vaccination, spike-specific CD8+ and CD4+ T cell responses were reported to show substantial breadth. The authors noted that the TCR breadth and depth analyses may have underestimated total T cell responses.

In light of the paper, this sample's treatment or condition label describes: 19 received Ad26.COV2.S at low or high dose, single or two shots; roughly five received placebo; per-sample allocation not given. For vaccine and placebo recipients, repertoires were sequenced using samples collected on day 63 after the first injection. In Cohort 1b, around 25 adults aged 18-55 years were enrolled at a single site in Boston, USA, between 29 July and 7 August 2020. As a vaccine, Ad26.COV2.S was a replication-incompetent adenovirus type 26 vector that expressed a prefusion-stabilized SARS-CoV-2 spike protein derived from the original Wuhan strain. TCRbeta CDR3 regions were sequenced with the immunoSEQ Assay. After extraction, genomic DNA underwent amplification by bias-controlled multiplex PCR, followed by high-throughput sequencing. The source study handled its data this way. To quantify the absolute abundance of every unique TCRbeta CDR3 region, sequences were collapsed and filtered. T cell fraction was estimated by normalizing TCRbeta template counts to usable DNA, which was measured by amplifying reference genes present in all nucleated cells. Repertoire TCRs were annotated as SARS-CoV-2-specific by exact matching of V gene, CDR3 amino acid sequence and J gene to a known reactive TCR set. The reference SARS-CoV-2 TCR set was derived from MIRA and filtered for enrichment in COVID-19-positive ImmuneCODE repertoires, a step that removed public or cross-reactive TCRs. Based on the MIRA antigens, annotated TCRs were further analysed at the level of specific ORF or position within ORF. Depth was the summed frequency of annotated unique rearrangements, while breadth was defined as annotated unique rearrangements over total unique productive rearrangements. TCR breadth was compared between groups using two-sided Wilcoxon rank-sum tests. The table comes from immuneACCESS by way of TCRdb, which keeps in-frame sequences with V and J called. Part of the clones is missing from these tables; in studies checked, under half for an unresolved V gene and the rest for unknown reasons. Clone size and V and J calls were adopted from that table, with D and trimming inferred from the DNA. Recorded for this sample are some 450,000 clones; around 90% of them occurred a single time. Around 4.5% of the sample comes from the top ten.

A remark on this clone: This clone's antigen is unknown. Per-base qualities were not stored, and no clone one base away is much larger.

The CDR3 sequence holds 16 residues, the cysteine and phenylalanine included. The read is trimmed to its CDR3 DNA, 48 bases read in frame from base 1. CDR1 and CDR2, looked up from the germline V gene, are SGHTA and FQGNSA. V is pared back by 3 bases and J by 9 bases, with 18 bases lying between the germline termini. This sample comprised peripheral blood, obtained in a trial of Ad26.COV2.S vaccine versus placebo. The chain joins TRBV7-2 to TRBJ1-6; TRBD1 might be the D gene, on 5 matching bases. The receptor was isolated from a person aged 18-65 years who received the Ad26.COV2.S COVID-19 vaccine or a placebo. In nucleotides, the sequence is TGTGCCAGCAGCTTTACACCCAGGGCCCGGGGTTCACCCCTCCACTTT. Its protein product is CASSFTPRARGSPLHF.